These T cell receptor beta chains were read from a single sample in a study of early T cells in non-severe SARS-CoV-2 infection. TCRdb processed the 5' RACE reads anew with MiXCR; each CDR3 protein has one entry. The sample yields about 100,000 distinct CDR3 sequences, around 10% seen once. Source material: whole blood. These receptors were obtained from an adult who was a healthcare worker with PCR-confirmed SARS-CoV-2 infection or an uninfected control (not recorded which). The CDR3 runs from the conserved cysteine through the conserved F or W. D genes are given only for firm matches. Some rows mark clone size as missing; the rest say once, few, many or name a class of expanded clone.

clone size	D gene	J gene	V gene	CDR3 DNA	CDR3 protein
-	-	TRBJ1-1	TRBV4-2	TGTGCCAGCAGCCTCGGGGTAGACAGCTCCTACACTGAAGCTTTCTTT	CASSLGVDSSYTEAFF
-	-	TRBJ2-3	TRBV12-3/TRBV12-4	TGTGCCAGCAGTGATAAGTTGATCCCAGATACGCAGTATTTT	CASSDKLIPDTQYF
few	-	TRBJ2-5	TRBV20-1	TGCAGTGCTAGATCGGTCCAAGAGACCCAGTACTTC	CSARSVQETQYF
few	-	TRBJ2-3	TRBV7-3	TGTGCCAGCAGCTTGACATTTGACAGCACAGATACGCAGTATTTT	CASSLTFDSTDTQYF
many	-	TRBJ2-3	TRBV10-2	TGCGCCAGCAGCCCGGGGCAGACTCGCACAGATACGCAGTATTTT	CASSPGQTRTDTQYF
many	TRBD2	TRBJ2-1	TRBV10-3	TGTGCCATCAGTACGCACGGGTCTACCCGGGGGGGCTCCTACAATGAGCAGTTCTTC	CAISTHGSTRGGSYNEQFF
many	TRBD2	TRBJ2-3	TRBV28	TGTGCCACCGACTATGGGACTAGCGGATTCACAGATACGCAGTATTTT	CATDYGTSGFTDTQYF
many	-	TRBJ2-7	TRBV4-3	TGCGCCAGCAGTCAACACCCCTTTTCATCAGGGTCCGGCTCCTACGAGCAGTACTTC	CASSQHPFSSGSGSYEQYF
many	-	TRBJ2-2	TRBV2	TGTGCCAGCAGACCGGGACACCGCACCGGGGAGCTGTTTTTT	CASRPGHRTGELFF
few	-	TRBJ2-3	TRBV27	TGTGCCAGCAGTTTAATTTCGGGGGTTACGCAGTATTTT	CASSLISGVTQYF
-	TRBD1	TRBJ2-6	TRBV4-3	TGCGCCAGCAGCCAGGCCGGGACAGGGACAGGGGCCAACGTCCTGACTTTC	CASSQAGTGTGANVLTF
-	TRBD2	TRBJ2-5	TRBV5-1	TGCGCCAGCAGCCCCGGACTAGCGGGAGCAGAGACCCAGTACTTC	CASSPGLAGAETQYF
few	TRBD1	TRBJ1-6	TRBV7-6	TGTGCCAGCAGCTTAACAGGGGACGATAATTCACCCCTCCACTTT	CASSLTGDDNSPLHF
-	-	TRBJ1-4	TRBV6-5	TGTGCCAGCAGGACGGGAAATGAAAAACTGTTTTTT	CASRTGNEKLFF
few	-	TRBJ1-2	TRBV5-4	TGTGCCAGCAGCTTGGCCGGCCGTTCTAACTATGGCTACACCTTC	CASSLAGRSNYGYTF
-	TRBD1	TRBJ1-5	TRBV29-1	TGCAGCGCATCAGGGGGAGGTCAGCCCCAGCATTTT	CSASGGGQPQHF